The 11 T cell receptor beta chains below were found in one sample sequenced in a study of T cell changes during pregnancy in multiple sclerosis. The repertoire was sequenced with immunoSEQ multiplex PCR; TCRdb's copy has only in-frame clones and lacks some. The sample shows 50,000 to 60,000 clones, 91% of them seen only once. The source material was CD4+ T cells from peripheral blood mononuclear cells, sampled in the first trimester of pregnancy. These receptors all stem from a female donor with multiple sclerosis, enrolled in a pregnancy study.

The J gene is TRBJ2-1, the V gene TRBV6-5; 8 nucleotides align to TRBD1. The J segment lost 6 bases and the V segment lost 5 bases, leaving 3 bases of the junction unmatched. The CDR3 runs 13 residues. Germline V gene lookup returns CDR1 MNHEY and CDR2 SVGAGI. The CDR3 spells CASSRTGGNEQFF. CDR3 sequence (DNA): TGTGCCAGCAGTCGAACAGGGGGCAATGAGCAGTTCTTC.

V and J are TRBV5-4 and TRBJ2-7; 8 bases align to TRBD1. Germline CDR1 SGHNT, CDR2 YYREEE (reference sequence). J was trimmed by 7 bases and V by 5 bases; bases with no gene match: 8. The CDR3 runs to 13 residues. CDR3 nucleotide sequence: TGTGCCAGCAGGATTGACAGGGGAGGTGAGCAGTACTTC. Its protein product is CASRIDRGGEQYF.

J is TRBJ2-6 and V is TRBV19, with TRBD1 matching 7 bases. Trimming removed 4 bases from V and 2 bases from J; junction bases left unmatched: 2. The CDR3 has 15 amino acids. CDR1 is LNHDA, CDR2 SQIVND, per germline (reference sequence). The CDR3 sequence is CASSTQGPGANVLTF. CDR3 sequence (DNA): TGTGCCAGTAGTACACAGGGGCCTGGGGCCAACGTCCTGACTTTC. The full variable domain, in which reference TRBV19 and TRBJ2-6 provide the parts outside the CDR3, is DGGITQSPKYLFRKEGQNVTLSCEQNLNHDAMYWYRQDPGQGLRLIYYSQIVNDFQKGDIAEGYSVSREKKESFPLTVTSAQKNPTAFYLCASSTQGPGANVLTFGAGSRLTVL.

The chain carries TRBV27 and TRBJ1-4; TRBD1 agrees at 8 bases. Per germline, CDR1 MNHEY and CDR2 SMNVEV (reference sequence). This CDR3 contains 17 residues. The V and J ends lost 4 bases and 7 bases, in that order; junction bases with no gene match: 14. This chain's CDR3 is CASSSFGGPGQVEKLFF. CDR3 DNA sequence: TGTGCCAGCAGTTCCTTTGGGGGTCCGGGACAGGTTGAAAAACTGTTTTTT.

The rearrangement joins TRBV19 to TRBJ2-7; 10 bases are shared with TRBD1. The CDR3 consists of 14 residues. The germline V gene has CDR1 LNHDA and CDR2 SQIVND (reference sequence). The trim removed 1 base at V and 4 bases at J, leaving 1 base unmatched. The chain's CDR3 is CASSIGQGAYEQYF. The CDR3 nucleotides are TGTGCCAGTAGTATAGGACAGGGGGCTTACGAGCAGTACTTC.

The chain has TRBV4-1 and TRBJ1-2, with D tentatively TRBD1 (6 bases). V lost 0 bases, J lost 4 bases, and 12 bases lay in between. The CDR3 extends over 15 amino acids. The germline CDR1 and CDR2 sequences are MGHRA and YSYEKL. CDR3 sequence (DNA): TGCGCCAGCAGCCAAGAGAGGGGGGGTGGCTATGGCTACACCTTC. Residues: CASSQERGGGYGYTF.

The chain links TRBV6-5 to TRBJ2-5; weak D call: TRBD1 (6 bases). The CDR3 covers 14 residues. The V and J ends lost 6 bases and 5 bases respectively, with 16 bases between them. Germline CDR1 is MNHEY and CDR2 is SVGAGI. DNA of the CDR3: TGTGCCAGCAGGGCCAGGGGAGAGTGGGAGACCCAGTACTTC. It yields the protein CASRARGEWETQYF.

CDR3 DNA sequence: TGTGCCAGCAGCTCCTCCAGGGAAACTGAAGCTTTCTTT. Its translation: CASSSSRETEAFF. V usage is TRBV7-2 and J usage is TRBJ1-1, with D tentatively TRBD1 (5 bases). The CDR3 contains 13 residues. V was pared by 4 bases and J by 5 bases, with 11 bases between. In germline, CDR1 is SGHTA, CDR2 FQGNSA.

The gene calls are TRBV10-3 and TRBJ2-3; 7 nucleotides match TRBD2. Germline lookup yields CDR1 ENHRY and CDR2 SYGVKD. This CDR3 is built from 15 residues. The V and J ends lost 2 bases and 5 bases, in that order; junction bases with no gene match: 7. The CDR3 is CAISERFGGGDTQYF. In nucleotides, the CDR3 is TGTGCCATCAGTGAGCGTTTTGGCGGGGGAGATACGCAGTATTTT.

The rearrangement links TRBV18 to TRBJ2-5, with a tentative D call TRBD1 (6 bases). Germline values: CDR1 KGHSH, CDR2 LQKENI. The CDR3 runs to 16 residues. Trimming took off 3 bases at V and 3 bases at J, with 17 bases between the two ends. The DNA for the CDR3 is TGTGCCAGCTCACCCCTCCCTGGGGCAGGGGAAGAGACCCAGTACTTC. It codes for CASSPLPGAGEETQYF.

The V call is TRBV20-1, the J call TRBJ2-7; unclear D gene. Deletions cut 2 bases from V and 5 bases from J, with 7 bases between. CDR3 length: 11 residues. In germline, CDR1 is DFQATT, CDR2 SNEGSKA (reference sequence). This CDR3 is CSARPRDEQYF. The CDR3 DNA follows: TGCAGTGCTAGACCCCGGGACGAGCAGTACTTC.